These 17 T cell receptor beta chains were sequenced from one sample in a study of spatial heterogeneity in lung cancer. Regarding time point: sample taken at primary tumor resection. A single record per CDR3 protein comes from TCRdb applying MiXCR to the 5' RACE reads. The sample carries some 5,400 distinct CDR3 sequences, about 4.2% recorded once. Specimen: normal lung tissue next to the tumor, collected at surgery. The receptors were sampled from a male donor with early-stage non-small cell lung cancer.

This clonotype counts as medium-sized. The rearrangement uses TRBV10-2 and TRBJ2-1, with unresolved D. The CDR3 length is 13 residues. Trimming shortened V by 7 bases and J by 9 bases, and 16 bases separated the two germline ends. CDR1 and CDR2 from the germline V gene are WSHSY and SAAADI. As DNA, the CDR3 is TGCGCCAGCATGCGGAAACGTGATGCTGAGCAGTTCTTC. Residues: CASMRKRDAEQFF.

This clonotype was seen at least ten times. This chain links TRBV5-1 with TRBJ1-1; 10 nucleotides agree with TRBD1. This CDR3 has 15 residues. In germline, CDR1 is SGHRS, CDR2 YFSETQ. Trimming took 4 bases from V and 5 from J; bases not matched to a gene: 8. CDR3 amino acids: CASSRDRGAETEAFF. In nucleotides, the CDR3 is TGCGCCAGCAGCCGGGACAGGGGAGCGGAAACTGAAGCTTTCTTT.

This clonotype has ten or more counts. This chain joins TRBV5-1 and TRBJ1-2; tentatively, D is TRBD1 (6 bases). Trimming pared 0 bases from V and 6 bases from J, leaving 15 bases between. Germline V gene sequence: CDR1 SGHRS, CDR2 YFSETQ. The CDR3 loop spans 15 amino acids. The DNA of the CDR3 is TGCGCCAGCAGCTTGGCCGGACAGCGTGGCGATGGCTACACCTTC. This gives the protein CASSLAGQRGDGYTF.

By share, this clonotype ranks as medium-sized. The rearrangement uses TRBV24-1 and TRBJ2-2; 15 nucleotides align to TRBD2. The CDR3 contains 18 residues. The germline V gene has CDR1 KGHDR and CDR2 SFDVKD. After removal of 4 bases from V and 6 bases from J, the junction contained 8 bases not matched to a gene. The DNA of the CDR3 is TGTGCCACCAGTGACCCACCGGGACTAGCGGGGGGCTCCGGGGAGCTGTTTTTT. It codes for CATSDPPGLAGGSGELFF.

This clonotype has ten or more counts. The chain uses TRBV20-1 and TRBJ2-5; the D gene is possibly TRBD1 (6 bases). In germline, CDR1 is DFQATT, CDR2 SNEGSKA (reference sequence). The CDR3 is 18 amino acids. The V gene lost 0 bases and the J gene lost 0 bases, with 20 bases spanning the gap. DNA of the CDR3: TGCAGTGCTAGAGATCTCAGGGGCCCTTACCCCCACCAAGAGACCCAGTACTTC. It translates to CSARDLRGPYPHQETQYF.

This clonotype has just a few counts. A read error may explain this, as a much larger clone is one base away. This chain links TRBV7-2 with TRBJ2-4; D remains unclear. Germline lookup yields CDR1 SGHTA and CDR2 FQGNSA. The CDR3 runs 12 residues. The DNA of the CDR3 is TGTGTCAGCAGCCTCCAGAGAAACATTCAGTACTTC. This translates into CVSSLQRNIQYF. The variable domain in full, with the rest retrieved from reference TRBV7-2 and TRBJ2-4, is GAGVSQSPSNKVTEKGKDVELRCDPISGHTALYWYRQSLGQGLEFLIYFQGNSAPDKSGLPSDRFSAERTGGSVSTLTIQRTQQEDSAVYLCVSSLQRNIQYFGAGTRLSVL.

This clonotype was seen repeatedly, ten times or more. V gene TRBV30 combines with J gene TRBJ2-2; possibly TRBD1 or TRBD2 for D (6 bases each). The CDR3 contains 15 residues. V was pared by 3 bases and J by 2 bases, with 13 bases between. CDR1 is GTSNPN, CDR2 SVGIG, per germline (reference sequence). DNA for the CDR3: TGTGCCTGGAGGATCCAGGGGACTAACACCGGGGAGCTGTTTTTT. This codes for CAWRIQGTNTGELFF.

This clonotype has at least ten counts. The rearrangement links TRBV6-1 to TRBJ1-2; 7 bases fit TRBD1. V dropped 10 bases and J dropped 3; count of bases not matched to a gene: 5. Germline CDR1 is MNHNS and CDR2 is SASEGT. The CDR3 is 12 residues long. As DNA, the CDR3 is TGTGCCACCAGGGGGGACGACTATGGCTACACCTTC. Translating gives CATRGDDYGYTF.

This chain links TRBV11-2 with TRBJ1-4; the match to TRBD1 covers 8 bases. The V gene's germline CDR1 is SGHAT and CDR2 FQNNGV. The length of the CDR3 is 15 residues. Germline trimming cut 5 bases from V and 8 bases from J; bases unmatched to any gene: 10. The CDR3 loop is CASSTNRGGSEKLFF. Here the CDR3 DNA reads TGTGCCAGCAGCACCAACAGGGGGGGATCGGAAAAACTGTTTTTT.

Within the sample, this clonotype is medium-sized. CDR3 loop: CSVDGRNTGELFF. The DNA for the CDR3 is TGCAGCGTCGACGGGCGGAACACCGGGGAGCTGTTTTTT. The V gene is TRBV29-1, the J gene TRBJ2-2; D gene unclear. V was trimmed by 6 bases and J by 1 base, leaving 9 bases between them. The length of the CDR3 is 13 residues. Per the germline V gene, CDR1 is SQVTM and CDR2 is ANQGSEA.

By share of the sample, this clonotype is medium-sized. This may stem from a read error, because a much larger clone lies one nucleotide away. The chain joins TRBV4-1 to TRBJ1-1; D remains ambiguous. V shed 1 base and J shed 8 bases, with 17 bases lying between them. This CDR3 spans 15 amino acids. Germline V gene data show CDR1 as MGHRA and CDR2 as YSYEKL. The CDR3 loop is CASSQVKDRDREAFF. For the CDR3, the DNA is TGCGCCAGCAGCCAAGTGAAGGATCGAGACCGAGAAGCTTTCTTT.

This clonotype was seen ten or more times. CDR3 DNA sequence: TGTGCCAGCAGCTTTGGGACAGGCGGTGAGCAGTTCTTC. Its protein is CASSFGTGGEQFF. V gene TRBV5-5 combines with J gene TRBJ2-1; 8 bases line up with TRBD1. Trimming cost V 2 bases and J 9 bases; bases outside gene matches: 4. The germline gives CDR1 SGHKS, CDR2 YYEKEE (reference sequence). The CDR3 extends over 13 amino acids.

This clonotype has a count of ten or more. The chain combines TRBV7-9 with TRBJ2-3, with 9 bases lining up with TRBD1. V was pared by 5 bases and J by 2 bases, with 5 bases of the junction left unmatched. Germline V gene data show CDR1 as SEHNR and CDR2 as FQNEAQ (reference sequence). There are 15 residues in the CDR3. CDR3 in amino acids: CASSSRDRVTDTQYF. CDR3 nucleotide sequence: TGTGCCAGCAGCAGCCGGGACAGGGTCACAGATACGCAGTATTTT. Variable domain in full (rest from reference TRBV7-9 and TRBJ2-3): DTGVSQNPRHKITKRGQNVTFRCDPISEHNRLYWYRQTLGQGPEFLTYFQNEAQLEKSRLLSDRFSAERPKGSFSTLEIQRTEQGDSAMYLCASSSRDRVTDTQYFGPGTRLTVL.

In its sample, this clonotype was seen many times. CDR3 sequence (DNA): TGTGCCAGCAGGGAGACAGGGGGTCTCCACGAGCAGTACTTC. Its translation is CASRETGGLHEQYF. The V and J genes are TRBV6-1 and TRBJ2-7, with 9 bases that match TRBD1. With 6 bases clipped from V and 5 bases from J, the junction kept 8 bases outside the gene matches. Germline V CDR1 and CDR2: MNHNS, SASEGT. CDR3 length: 14 residues.

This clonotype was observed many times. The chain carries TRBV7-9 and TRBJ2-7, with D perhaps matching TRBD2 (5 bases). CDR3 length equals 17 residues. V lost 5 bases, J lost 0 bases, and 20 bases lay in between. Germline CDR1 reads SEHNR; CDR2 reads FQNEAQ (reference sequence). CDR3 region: CASSEEGREPSSYEQYF. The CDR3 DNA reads TGTGCCAGCAGCGAAGAGGGAAGGGAACCCAGCTCCTACGAGCAGTACTTC.

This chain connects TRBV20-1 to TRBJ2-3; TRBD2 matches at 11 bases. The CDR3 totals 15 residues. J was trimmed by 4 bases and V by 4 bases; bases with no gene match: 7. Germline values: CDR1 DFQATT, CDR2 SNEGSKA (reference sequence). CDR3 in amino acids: CSATAAGLAADTQYF. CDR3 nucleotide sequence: TGCAGTGCTACGGCTGCGGGACTAGCGGCAGATACGCAGTATTTT.

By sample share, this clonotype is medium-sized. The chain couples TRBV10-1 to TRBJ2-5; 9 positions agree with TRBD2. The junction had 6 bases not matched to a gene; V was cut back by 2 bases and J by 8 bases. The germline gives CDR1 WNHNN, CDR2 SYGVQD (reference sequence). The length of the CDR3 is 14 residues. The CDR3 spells CASSEAGGLETQYF. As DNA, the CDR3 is TGCGCCAGCAGTGAGGCGGGAGGGCTTGAAACCCAGTACTTC.